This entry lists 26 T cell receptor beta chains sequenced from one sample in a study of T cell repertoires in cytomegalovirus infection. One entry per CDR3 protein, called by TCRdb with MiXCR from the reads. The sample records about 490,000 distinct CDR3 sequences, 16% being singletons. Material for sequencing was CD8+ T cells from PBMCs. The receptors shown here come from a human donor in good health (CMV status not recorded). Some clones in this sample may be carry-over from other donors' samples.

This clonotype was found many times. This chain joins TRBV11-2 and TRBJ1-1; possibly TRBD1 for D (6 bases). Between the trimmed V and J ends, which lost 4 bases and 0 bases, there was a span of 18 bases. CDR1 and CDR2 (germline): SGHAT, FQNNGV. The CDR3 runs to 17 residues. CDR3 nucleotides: TGTGCCAGCAGCTGGGGGTTGTGGGGGGGCGTGAACACTGAAGCTTTCTTT. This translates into CASSWGLWGGVNTEAFF.

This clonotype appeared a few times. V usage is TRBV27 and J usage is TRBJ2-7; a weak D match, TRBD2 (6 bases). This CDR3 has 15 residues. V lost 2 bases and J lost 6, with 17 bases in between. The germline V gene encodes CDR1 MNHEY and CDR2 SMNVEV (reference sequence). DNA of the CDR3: TGTGCCAGCAGTTTACGGGGGACTCCCGGGACCGAGCAGTACTTC. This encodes CASSLRGTPGTEQYF.

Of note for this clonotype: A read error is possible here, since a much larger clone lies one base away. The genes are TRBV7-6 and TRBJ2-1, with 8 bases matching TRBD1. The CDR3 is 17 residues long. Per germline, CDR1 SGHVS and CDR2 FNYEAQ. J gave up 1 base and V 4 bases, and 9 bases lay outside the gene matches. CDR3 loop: CASSSWTGPRSYNEQFF. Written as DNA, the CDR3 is TGTGCCAGCAGCTCCTGGACAGGGCCTAGGTCCTACAATGAGCAGTTCTTC.

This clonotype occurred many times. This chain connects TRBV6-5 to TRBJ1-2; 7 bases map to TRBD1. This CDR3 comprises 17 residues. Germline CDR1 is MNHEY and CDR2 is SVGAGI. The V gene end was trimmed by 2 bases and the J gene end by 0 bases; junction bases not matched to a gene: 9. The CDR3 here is CASSYSGQATTNYGYTF. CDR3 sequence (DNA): TGTGCCAGCAGTTACAGCGGACAGGCTACAACTAACTATGGCTACACCTTC.

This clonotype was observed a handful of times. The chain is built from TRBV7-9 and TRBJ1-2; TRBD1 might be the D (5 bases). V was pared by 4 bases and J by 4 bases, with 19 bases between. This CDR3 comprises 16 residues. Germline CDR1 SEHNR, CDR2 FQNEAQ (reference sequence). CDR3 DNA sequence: TGTGCCAGCAGCTCAGTGCAGGGTGTTCCTAGCTATGGCTACACCTTC. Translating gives CASSSVQGVPSYGYTF.

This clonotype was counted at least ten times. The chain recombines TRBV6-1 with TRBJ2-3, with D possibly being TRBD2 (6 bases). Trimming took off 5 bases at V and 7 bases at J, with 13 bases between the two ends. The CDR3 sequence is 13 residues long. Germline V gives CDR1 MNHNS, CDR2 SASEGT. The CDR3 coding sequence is TGTGCCAGCAGTCCGCCGGGGGATTATACGCAGTATTTT. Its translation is CASSPPGDYTQYF.

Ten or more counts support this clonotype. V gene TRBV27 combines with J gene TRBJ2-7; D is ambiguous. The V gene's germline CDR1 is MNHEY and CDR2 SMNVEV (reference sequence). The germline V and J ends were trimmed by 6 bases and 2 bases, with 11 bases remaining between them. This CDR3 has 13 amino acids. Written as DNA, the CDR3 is TGTGCCAGCAGAAAGACACAAGCCTACGAGCAGTACTTC. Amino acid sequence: CASRKTQAYEQYF.

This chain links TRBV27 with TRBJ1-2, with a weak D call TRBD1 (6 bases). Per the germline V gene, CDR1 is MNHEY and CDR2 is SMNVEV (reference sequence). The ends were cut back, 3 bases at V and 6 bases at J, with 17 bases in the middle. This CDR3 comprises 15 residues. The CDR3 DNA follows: TGTGCCAGCAGTTTTTCGGGGGGCGCCTTGGATGGCTACACCTTC. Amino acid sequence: CASSFSGGALDGYTF.

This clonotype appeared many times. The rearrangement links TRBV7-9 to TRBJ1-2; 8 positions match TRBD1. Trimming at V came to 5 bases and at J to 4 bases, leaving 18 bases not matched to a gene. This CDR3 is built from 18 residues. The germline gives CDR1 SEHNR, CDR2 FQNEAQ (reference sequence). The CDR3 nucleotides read TGTGCCAGCAGCGCCGGGACAGGCGGCGAGGGGCTAGGCTATGGCTACACCTTC. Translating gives CASSAGTGGEGLGYGYTF.

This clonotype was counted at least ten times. The CDR3 loop reads CASSSPRDREGEQYF. In DNA form, the CDR3 reads TGTGCCAGCAGTTCACCCCGGGACAGGGAGGGGGAGCAGTACTTC. The V gene is TRBV12-3 or TRBV12-4, the J gene TRBJ2-7; 9 positions match TRBD1. This CDR3 comprises 15 residues. The trim removed 4 bases at V and 7 bases at J, leaving 11 bases unmatched.

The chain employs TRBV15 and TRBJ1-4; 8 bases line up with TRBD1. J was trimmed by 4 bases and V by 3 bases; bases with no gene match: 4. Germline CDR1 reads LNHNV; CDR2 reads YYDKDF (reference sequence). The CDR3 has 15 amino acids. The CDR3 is CATSSRGQFNEKLFF. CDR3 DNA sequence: TGTGCCACCAGCAGCAGGGGGCAATTTAATGAAAAACTGTTTTTT.

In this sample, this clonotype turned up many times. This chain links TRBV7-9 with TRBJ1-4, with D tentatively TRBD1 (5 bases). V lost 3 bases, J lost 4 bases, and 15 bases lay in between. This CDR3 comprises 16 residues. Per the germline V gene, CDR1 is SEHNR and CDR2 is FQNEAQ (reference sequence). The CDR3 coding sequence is TGTGCCAGCAGCTTGGGACCTCAGGGACTTAATGAAAAACTGTTTTTT. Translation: CASSLGPQGLNEKLFF.

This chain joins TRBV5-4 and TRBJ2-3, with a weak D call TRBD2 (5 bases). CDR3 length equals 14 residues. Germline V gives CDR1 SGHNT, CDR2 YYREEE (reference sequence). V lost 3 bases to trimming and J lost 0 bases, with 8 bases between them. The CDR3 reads CASSSAGSTDTQYF. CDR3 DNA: TGTGCCAGCAGCTCCGCGGGTAGCACAGATACGCAGTATTTT.

As DNA, the CDR3 is TGCAGCGCCTCTGATGGAAACGAGCAGTACTTC. Translation gives CSASDGNEQYF. The chain combines TRBV29-1 with TRBJ2-7; D unresolved. Germline values: CDR1 SQVTM, CDR2 ANQGSEA. The CDR3 runs to 11 residues. Trimming cost V 7 bases and J 5 bases, with 12 bases left between them.

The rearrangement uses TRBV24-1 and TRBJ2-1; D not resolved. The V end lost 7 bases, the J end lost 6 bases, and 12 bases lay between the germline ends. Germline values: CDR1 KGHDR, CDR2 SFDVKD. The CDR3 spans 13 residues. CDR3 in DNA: TGTGCCACCAGCCCGATTTTTAGCAATGAGCAGTTCTTC. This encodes CATSPIFSNEQFF.

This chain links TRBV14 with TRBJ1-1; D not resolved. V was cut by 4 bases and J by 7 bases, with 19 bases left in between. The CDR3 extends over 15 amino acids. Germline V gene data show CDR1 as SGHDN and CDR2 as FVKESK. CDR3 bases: TGTGCCAGCAGCCCCCTAATGGGCAGCCTGGATGAAGCTTTCTTT. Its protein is CASSPLMGSLDEAFF. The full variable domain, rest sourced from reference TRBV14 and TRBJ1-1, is EAGVTQFPSHSVIEKGQTVTLRCDPISGHDNLYWYRRVMGKEIKFLLHFVKESKQDESGMPNNRFLAERTGGTYSTLKVQPAELEDSGVYFCASSPLMGSLDEAFFGQGTRLTVV.

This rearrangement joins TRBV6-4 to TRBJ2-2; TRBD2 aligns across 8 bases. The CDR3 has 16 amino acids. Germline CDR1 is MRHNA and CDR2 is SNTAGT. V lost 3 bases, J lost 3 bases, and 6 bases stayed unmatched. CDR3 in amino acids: CASSERSSGDTGELFF. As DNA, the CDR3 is TGTGCCAGCAGTGAAAGGAGTAGCGGGGACACCGGGGAGCTGTTTTTT.

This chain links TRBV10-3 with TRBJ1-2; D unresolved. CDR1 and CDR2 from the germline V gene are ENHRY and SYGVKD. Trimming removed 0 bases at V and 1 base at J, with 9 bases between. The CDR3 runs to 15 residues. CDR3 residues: CAISESETYNYGYTF. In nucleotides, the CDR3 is TGTGCCATCAGTGAGTCTGAGACTTATAACTATGGCTACACCTTC.

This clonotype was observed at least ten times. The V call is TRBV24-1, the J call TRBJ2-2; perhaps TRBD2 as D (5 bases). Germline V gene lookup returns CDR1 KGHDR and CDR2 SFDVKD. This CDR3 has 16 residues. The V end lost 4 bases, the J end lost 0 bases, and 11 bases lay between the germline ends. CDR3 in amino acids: CATSEPDGTNTGELFF. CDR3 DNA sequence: TGTGCCACCAGTGAGCCTGACGGGACGAACACCGGGGAGCTGTTTTTT.

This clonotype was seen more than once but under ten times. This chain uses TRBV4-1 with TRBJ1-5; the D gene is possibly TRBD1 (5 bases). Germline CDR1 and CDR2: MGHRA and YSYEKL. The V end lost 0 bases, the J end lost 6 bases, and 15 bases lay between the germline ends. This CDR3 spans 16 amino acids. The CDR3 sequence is CASSQEGQQGSQPQHF. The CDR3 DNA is TGCGCCAGCAGCCAAGAGGGTCAGCAGGGCTCTCAGCCCCAGCATTTT.

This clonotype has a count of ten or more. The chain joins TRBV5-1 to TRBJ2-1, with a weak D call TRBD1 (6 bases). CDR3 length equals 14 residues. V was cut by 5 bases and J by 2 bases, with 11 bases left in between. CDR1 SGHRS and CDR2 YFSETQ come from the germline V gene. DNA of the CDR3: TGCGCCAGCAGGGGGGCGGTCACCTACAATGAGCAGTTCTTC. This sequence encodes CASRGAVTYNEQFF.

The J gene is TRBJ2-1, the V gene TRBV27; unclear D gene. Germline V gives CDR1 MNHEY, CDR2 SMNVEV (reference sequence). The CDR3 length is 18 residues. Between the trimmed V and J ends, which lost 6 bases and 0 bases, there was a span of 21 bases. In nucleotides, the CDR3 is TGTGCCAGCAGCTACGCAGTATCCAGCCCAAGCTCCTACAATGAGCAGTTCTTC. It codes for CASSYAVSSPSSYNEQFF.

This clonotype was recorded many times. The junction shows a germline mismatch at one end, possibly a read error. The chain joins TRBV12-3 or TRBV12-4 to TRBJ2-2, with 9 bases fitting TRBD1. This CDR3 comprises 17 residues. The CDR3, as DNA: TGTGCCATTCACCCGGGACAGGGAGCGGCGAAGACCGGGGAGCTGTTTTTT. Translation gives CAIHPGQGAAKTGELFF.

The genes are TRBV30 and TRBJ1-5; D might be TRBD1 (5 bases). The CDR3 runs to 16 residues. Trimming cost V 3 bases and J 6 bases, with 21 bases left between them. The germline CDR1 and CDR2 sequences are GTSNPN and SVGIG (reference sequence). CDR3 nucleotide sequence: TGTGCCTGGAGCCCCGACAGTTTTACGAGTAGTCAGCCCCAGCATTTT. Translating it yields CAWSPDSFTSSQPQHF.

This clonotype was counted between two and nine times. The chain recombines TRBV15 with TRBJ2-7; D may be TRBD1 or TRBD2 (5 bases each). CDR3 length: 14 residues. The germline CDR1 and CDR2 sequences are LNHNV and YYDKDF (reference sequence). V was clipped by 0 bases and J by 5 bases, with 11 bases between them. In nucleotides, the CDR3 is TGTGCCACCAGCAGAGAGATAAGGGGACACGAGCAGTACTTC. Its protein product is CATSREIRGHEQYF.

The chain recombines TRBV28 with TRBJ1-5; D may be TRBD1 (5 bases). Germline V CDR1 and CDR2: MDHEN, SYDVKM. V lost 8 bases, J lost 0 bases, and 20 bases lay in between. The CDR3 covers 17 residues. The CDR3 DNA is TGTGCCAGCGTGGGGGTTAAGGGTCTTTATAGCAATCAGCCCCAGCATTTT. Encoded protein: CASVGVKGLYSNQPQHF.